This TCR beta chain was identified in a study of T cell changes during pregnancy in multiple sclerosis. The protocol was immunoSEQ multiplex PCR, while the TCRdb copy is restricted to in-frame clones and leaves out a portion. Of roughly 70,000 clones in the sample, about nine tenths are singletons; the top ten hold around 1.4%. This clonotype originated in a female donor with multiple sclerosis, enrolled in a pregnancy study. Sample: peripheral blood, taken in the third trimester of pregnancy.

The CDR3 sequence: CASSQDVSGAWYGYTF. For the CDR3, the DNA is TGTGCCAGCAGCCAAGATGTGTCTGGGGCATGGTATGGCTACACCTTC. V and J are TRBV4-2 and TRBJ1-2; D possibly corresponds to TRBD1 (5 bases). The germline V gene encodes CDR1 LGHNA and CDR2 YNFKEQ. The CDR3 has 16 residues. Deletions cut 0 bases from V and 5 bases from J, with 16 bases between.